One and the same sample provided the 10 T cell receptor beta chains below, sequenced in a study of cytomegalovirus exposure and HLA in healthy donors. The PCR had 60 Vbeta and 13 Jbeta primers. The assay was immunoSEQ multiplex PCR, and TCRdb's table has in-frame clones only and misses some. The sample lists about 120,000 clones; 55% to 65% were seen once. The source material was PBMCs. Receptors were obtained from a man aged 35-49 years in good health and CMV-seropositive.

This clone was observed a few times. The chain couples TRBV7-9 to TRBJ2-3, with D possibly matching TRBD2 (5 bases). This CDR3 region has 14 residues. V lost 4 bases to trimming and J lost 4 bases, with 12 bases between them. The germline V gene has CDR1 SEHNR and CDR2 FQNEAQ (reference sequence). The CDR3 coding sequence is TGTGCCAGCAGCTATAAGATCGGGGCAGATACGCAGTATTTT. This codes for CASSYKIGADTQYF. Combining the CDR3 with reference TRBV7-9 and TRBJ2-3 gives the whole variable domain DTGVSQNPRHKITKRGQNVTFRCDPISEHNRLYWYRQTLGQGPEFLTYFQNEAQLEKSRLLSDRFSAERPKGSFSTLEIQRTEQGDSAMYLCASSYKIGADTQYFGPGTRLTVL.

V gene TRBV9 combines with J gene TRBJ2-1; 10 nucleotides agree with TRBD2. The ends lost 4 bases at V and 4 bases at J; junction bases unmatched: 5. Germline V gene data show CDR1 as SGDLS and CDR2 as YYNGEE. The CDR3 runs 15 residues. The CDR3 spells CASSTLAGAYNEQFF. The CDR3 nucleotides are TGTGCCAGCAGCACCCTAGCGGGGGCATACAATGAGCAGTTCTTC.

This clone was observed a few times. The V and J genes are TRBV7-9 and TRBJ1-4; the match to TRBD1 covers 9 bases. The ends lost 5 bases at V and 8 bases at J; junction bases unmatched: 6. Germline V gene sequence: CDR1 SEHNR, CDR2 FQNEAQ (reference sequence). The CDR3 consists of 14 residues. CDR3 coding DNA: TGTGCCAGCAGCCGGGACAGGGAGAGGGAAAAACTGTTTTTT. This translates into CASSRDREREKLFF.

Only a few counts were recorded for this clone. This chain uses TRBV4-2 with TRBJ2-3; TRBD1 matches 10 bases. This CDR3 is built from 16 residues. Germline loops: CDR1 LGHNA, CDR2 YNFKEQ. V gave up 0 bases and J gave up 6 bases; unmatched junction bases: 6. The CDR3 DNA sequence: TGTGCCAGCAGCCAAGACCGACAGGGGGCGCGCGATACGCAGTATTTT. Encoded protein: CASSQDRQGARDTQYF.

The gene calls are TRBV18 and TRBJ2-1; TRBD2 matches 8 bases. J gave up 8 bases and V 1 base, and 7 bases lay outside the gene matches. The CDR3 consists of 15 residues. CDR1 and CDR2 (germline): KGHSH, LQKENI. The CDR3 protein is CASSPLSGSMDEQFF. CDR3 bases: TGTGCCAGCTCACCACTCAGCGGGAGTATGGATGAGCAGTTCTTC.

This clone was counted a few times. The chain carries TRBV6-1 and TRBJ1-2; no definite D call. From germline, CDR1 is MNHNS and CDR2 SASEGT. This CDR3 has 13 residues. V was shortened by 6 bases and J by 3 bases, with 11 bases between the two germline ends. The CDR3 coding sequence is TGTGCCAGCAGGTCTCCAGTCTACTATGGCTACACCTTC. Protein sequence: CASRSPVYYGYTF.

This clone was counted once. The chain recombines TRBV27 with TRBJ1-2; 9 positions agree with TRBD1. With V trimmed by 3 bases and J by 5 bases, 7 bases remained unmatched. The germline gives CDR1 MNHEY, CDR2 SMNVEV (reference sequence). This CDR3 spans 15 amino acids. The CDR3 DNA reads TGTGCCAGCAGTTTGGGGACAGGGAGAAGATATGGCTACACCTTC. The encoded protein is CASSLGTGRRYGYTF.

The V call is TRBV6-1, the J call TRBJ2-1, with 9 nucleotides matching TRBD1. V shed 1 base, J shed 3 bases, and the junction held 13 bases outside the gene matches. Germline V gene data show CDR1 as MNHNS and CDR2 as SASEGT. This CDR3 is 19 amino acids long. In nucleotides, the CDR3 is TGTGCCAGCAGTGAAGGACAGGGGGTTCTAGTGTCCCTCTACAATGAGCAGTTCTTC. Translated: CASSEGQGVLVSLYNEQFF.

This sequence joins TRBV27 and TRBJ1-2; 10 bases agree with TRBD1. With 5 bases clipped from V and 7 bases from J, the junction kept 10 bases outside the gene matches. Germline lookup yields CDR1 MNHEY and CDR2 SMNVEV (reference sequence). The CDR3 loop spans 15 amino acids. For the CDR3, the DNA is TGTGCCAGCAGTGCCCGGGACAGGGGAACAAGTGGCTACACCTTC. Its translation: CASSARDRGTSGYTF.

V and J are TRBV9 and TRBJ2-5; TRBD2 agrees at 7 bases. J was trimmed by 4 bases and V by 0 bases; bases with no gene match: 3. This CDR3 contains 14 residues. In germline, CDR1 is SGDLS, CDR2 YYNGEE. The CDR3 bases are TGTGCCAGCAGCGTAGGGACTAGTCGAGAGACCCAGTACTTC. This translates into CASSVGTSRETQYF.